This passage covers 9 T cell receptor beta chains from one sample sequenced in a study of cytomegalovirus exposure and HLA in healthy donors. The PCR had 60 Vbeta and 13 Jbeta primers. Profiled with immunoSEQ multiplex PCR; TCRdb holds only in-frame clones, not every one. There are about 120,000 clones in the sample; 55% to 65% occur only once, and roughly 10% lies in the top ten. The sequenced sample consisted of PBMCs. The origin of the receptors is a man between 40 and 49 years old in good health and CMV-seropositive.

J is TRBJ2-7 and V is TRBV6-5; D possibly corresponds to TRBD1 (5 bases). The CDR3 spans 13 residues. From germline, CDR1 is MNHEY and CDR2 SVGAGI. Trimming cost V 2 bases and J 4 bases, with 9 bases left between them. The chain's CDR3 is CASSYATAYEQYF. CDR3 sequence (DNA): TGTGCCAGCAGTTACGCGACAGCATACGAGCAGTACTTC.

The chain has TRBV6-1 and TRBJ2-5; D remains unclear. Trimming removed 8 bases at V and 9 bases at J, with 22 bases between. The germline CDR1 and CDR2 sequences are MNHNS and SASEGT. CDR3 length: 14 amino acids. CDR3 bases: TGTGCCAGCTGCCCCACGGTAGCCCAAGTATCCCAGTACTTC. Its protein is CASCPTVAQVSQYF.

The chain uses TRBV2 and TRBJ1-5; possibly TRBD1 for D (5 bases). Germline V gene lookup returns CDR1 SNHLY and CDR2 FYNNEI. The CDR3 totals 17 residues. Trimming removed 3 bases from V and 2 bases from J, with 17 bases in between. The CDR3 region is CASSEERGPLGNQPQHF. The CDR3 DNA reads TGTGCCAGCAGTGAGGAAAGGGGCCCCCTAGGCAATCAGCCCCAGCATTTT.

J is TRBJ2-5 and V is TRBV21-1; the table's D call of TRBD2 was not tested on the DNA. TRBV21-1 is an annotated pseudogene. The CDR3 consists of 18 residues. The CDR3: CASSKGLAGAPSQETQYF. The CDR3 bases are TGTGCCAGCAGCAAAGGACTAGCGGGGGCCCCCAGCCAAGAGACCCAGTACTTC.

V gene TRBV10-3 combines with J gene TRBJ1-1; D gene uncertain. Germline CDR1 and CDR2: ENHRY and SYGVKD. The CDR3 loop spans 12 amino acids. V was shortened by 3 bases and J by 8 bases, with 10 bases between the two germline ends. The CDR3 here is CAISEAQREAFF. The CDR3 bases are TGTGCCATCAGTGAAGCACAGCGGGAAGCTTTCTTT.

This sequence joins TRBV29-1 and TRBJ2-1; no definite D call. CDR3 length: 11 amino acids. Germline V gene sequence: CDR1 SQVTM, CDR2 ANQGSEA. The V and J ends lost 4 bases and 12 bases respectively, with 13 bases between them. The CDR3 protein is CSVAFESMQFF. The CDR3 DNA follows: TGCAGCGTTGCATTTGAGTCGATGCAGTTCTTC.

In this sample, this clone turned up once. This chain links TRBV28 with TRBJ1-4; D may be TRBD1 (6 bases). This CDR3 comprises 15 residues. Germline CDR1 and CDR2: MDHEN and SYDVKM. Deletions cut 2 bases from V and 3 bases from J, with 10 bases between. CDR3 in DNA: TGTGCCAGCAGTTTACCCCAGGGGTCTAATGAAAAACTGTTTTTT. This translates into CASSLPQGSNEKLFF. Full variable domain (remainder filled in from reference TRBV28 and TRBJ1-4): DVKVTQSSRYLVKRTGEKVFLECVQDMDHENMFWYRQDPGLGLRLIYFSYDVKMKEKGDIPEGYSVSREKKERFSLILESASTNQTSMYLCASSLPQGSNEKLFFGSGTQLSVL.

The chain carries TRBV6-5 and TRBJ2-7, with TRBD1 as a possible D gene (6 bases). The CDR3 spans 12 residues. The germline V and J ends were trimmed by 5 bases and 6 bases, with 11 bases remaining between them. The germline gives CDR1 MNHEY, CDR2 SVGAGI. CDR3 nucleotides: TGTGCCAGCAGTGACCGGGACACCGAGCAGTACTTC. Translating it yields CASSDRDTEQYF.

This clone was detected a few times. The V call is TRBV5-4, the J call TRBJ1-5, with 8 bases fitting TRBD1. The CDR3 covers 13 residues. Germline assignment: CDR1 SGHNT and CDR2 YYREEE (reference sequence). V gave up 4 bases and J gave up 5 bases; unmatched junction bases: 2. The CDR3 is CASSPDRDQPQHF. CDR3 in DNA: TGTGCCAGCAGCCCGGACAGGGATCAGCCCCAGCATTTT.